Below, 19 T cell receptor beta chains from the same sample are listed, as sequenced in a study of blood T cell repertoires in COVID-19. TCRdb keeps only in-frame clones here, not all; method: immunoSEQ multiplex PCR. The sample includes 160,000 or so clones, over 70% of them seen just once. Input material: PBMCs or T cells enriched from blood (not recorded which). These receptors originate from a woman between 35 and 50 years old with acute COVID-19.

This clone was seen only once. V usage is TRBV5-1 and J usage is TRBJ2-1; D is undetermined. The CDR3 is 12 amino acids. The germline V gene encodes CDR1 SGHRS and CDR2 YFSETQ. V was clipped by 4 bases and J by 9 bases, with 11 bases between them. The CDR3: CASSPAGGEQFF. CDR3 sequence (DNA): TGCGCCAGCAGCCCGGCTGGCGGTGAGCAGTTCTTC.

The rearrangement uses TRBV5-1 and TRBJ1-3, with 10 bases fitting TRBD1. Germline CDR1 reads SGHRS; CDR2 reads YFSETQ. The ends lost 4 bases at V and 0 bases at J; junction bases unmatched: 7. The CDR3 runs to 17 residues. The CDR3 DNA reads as TGCGCCAGCAGCCCCGGGACAGGGGATCTCTCTGGAAACACCATATATTTT. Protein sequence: CASSPGTGDLSGNTIYF.

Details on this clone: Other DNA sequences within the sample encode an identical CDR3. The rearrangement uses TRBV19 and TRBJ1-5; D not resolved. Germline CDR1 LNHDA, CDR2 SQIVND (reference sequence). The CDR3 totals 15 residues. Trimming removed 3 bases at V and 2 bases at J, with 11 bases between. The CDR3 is CASSIGPGGNQPQHF. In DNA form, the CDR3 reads TGTGCCAGTAGTATTGGGCCCGGGGGCAATCAGCCCCAGCATTTT.

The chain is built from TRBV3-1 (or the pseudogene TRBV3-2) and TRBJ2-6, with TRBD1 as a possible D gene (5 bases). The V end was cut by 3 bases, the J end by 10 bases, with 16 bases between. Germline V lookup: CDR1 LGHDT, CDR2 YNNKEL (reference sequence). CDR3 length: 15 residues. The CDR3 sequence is CASSQKTVSVNVLTF. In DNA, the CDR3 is TGTGCCAGCAGCCAGAAGACAGTGAGTGTAAACGTCCTGACTTTC.

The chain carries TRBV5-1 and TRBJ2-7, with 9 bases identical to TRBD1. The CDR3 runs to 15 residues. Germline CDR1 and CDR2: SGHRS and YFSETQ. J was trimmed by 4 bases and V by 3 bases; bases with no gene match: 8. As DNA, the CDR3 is TGCGCCAGCAGCTCGAACAGGGGGCTGAGGTACGAGCAGTACTTC. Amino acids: CASSSNRGLRYEQYF.

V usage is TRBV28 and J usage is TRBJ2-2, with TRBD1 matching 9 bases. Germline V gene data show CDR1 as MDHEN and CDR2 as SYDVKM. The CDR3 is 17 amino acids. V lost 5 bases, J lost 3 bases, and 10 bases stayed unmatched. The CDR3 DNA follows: TGTGCCAGCAGTACCCCCCCGGGACAGGGTCACACCGGGGAGCTGTTTTTT. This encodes CASSTPPGQGHTGELFF. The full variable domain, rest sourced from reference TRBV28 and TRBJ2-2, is DVKVTQSSRYLVKRTGEKVFLECVQDMDHENMFWYRQDPGLGLRLIYFSYDVKMKEKGDIPEGYSVSREKKERFSLILESASTNQTSMYLCASSTPPGQGHTGELFFGEGSRLTVL.

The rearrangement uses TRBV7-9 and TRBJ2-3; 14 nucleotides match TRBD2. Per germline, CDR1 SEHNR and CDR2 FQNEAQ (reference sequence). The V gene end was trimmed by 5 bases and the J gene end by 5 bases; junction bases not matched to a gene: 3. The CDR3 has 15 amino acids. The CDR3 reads CASSAGTSGRDTQYF. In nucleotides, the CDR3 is TGTGCCAGCAGCGCTGGGACTAGCGGGAGAGATACGCAGTATTTT. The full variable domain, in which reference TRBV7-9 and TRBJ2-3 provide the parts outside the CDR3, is DTGVSQNPRHKITKRGQNVTFRCDPISEHNRLYWYRQTLGQGPEFLTYFQNEAQLEKSRLLSDRFSAERPKGSFSTLEIQRTEQGDSAMYLCASSAGTSGRDTQYFGPGTRLTVL.

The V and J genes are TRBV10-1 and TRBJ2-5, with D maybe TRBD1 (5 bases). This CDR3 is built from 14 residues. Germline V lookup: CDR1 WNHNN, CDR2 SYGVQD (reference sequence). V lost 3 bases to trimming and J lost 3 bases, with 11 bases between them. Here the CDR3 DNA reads TGCGCCAGCAGTGAATGGACGGACAAAGAGACCCAGTACTTC. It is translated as CASSEWTDKETQYF.

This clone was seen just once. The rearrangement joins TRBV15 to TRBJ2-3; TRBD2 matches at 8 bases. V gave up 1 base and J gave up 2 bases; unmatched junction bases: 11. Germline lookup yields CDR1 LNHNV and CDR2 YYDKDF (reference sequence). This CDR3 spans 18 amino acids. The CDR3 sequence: CATSRGSTSGTFTDTQYF. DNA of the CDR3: TGTGCCACCAGCAGAGGATCTACTAGCGGCACCTTCACAGATACGCAGTATTTT.

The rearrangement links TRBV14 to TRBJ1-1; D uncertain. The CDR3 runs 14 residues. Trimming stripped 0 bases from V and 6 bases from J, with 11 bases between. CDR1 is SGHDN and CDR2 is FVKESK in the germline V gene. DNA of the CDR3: TGTGCCAGCAGCCAAGAAGACCAGGTAGCTGAAGCTTTCTTT. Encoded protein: CASSQEDQVAEAFF.

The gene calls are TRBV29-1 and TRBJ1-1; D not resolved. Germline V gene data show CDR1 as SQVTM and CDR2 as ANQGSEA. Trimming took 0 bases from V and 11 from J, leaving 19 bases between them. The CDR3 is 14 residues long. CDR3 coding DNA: TGCAGCGTTGAAGATTGGACTTCCGGTGCTTGGGCTTTCTTT. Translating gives CSVEDWTSGAWAFF.

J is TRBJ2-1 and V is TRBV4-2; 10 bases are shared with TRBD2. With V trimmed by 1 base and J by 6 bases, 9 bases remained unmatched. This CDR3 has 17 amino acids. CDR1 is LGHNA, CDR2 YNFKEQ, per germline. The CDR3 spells CASSQGFLAGVPNEQFF. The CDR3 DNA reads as TGTGCCAGCAGCCAAGGGTTCCTAGCGGGAGTTCCCAATGAGCAGTTCTTC.

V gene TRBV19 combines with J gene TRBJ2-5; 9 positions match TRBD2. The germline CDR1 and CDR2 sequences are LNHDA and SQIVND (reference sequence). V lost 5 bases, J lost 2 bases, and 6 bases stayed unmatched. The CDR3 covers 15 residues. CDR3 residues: CASSPRTSAQETQYF. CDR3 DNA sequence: TGTGCCAGTAGTCCGAGGACTAGCGCTCAAGAGACCCAGTACTTC.

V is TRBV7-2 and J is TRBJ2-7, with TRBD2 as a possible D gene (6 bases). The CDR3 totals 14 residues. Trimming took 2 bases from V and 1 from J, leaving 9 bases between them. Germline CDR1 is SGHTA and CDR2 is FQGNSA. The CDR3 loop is CASSLTGTSYEQYF. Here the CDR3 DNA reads TGTGCCAGCAGCTTAACTGGGACTTCCTACGAGCAGTACTTC.

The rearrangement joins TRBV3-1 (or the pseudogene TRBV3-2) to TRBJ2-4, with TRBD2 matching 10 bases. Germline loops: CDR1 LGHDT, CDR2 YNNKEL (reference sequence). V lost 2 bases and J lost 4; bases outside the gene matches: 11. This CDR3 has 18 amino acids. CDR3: CASSQQGRGLAVKNIQYF. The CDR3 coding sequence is TGTGCCAGCAGCCAACAGGGGAGAGGACTAGCGGTGAAAAACATTCAGTACTTC.

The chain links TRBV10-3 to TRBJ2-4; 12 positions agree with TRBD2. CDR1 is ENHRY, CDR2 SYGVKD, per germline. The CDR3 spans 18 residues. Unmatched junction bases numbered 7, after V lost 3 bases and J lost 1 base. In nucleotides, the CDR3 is TGTGCCATCAGTGAAAGCAATCTAGCGGGAGGGGCCAAAAACATTCAGTACTTC. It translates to CAISESNLAGGAKNIQYF.

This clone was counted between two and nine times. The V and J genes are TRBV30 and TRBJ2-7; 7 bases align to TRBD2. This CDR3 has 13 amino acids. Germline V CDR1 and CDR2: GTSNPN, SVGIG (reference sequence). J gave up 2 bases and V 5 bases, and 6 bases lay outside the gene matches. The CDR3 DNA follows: TGTGCCTGGTCCGTGGGGGGGACCTACGAGCAGTACTTC. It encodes CAWSVGGTYEQYF. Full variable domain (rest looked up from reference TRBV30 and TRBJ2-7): SQTIHQWPATLVQPVGSPLSLECTVEGTSNPNLYWYRQAAGRGLQLLFYSVGIGQISSEVPQNLSASRPQDRQFILSSKKLLLSDSGFYLCAWSVGGTYEQYFGPGTRLTVT.

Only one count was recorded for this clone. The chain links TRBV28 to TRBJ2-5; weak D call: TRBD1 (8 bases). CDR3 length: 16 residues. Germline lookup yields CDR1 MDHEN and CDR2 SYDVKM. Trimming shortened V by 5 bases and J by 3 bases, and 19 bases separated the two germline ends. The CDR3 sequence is CASSLGQGGGEETQYF. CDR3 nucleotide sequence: TGTGCCAGCAGTCTAGGACAGGGCGGGGGAGAAGAGACCCAGTACTTC.

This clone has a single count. CDR3 DNA: TGTGCCAGCTCCCCCTTTGGGGAGGGGACTGAAGCTTTCTTT. Protein sequence: CASSPFGEGTEAFF. The chain links TRBV18 to TRBJ1-1; possibly TRBD1 for D (5 bases). The V and J ends lost 6 bases and 5 bases respectively, with 16 bases between them. The CDR3 totals 14 residues. CDR1 KGHSH and CDR2 LQKENI come from the germline V gene.